Listed below are T cell receptor beta chains from one sample, sequenced in a study of CD8+ T cells in alopecia areata. Some clones are missing from TCRdb's copy, which holds only in-frame ones; the method was immunoSEQ multiplex PCR. The table shows some 210,000 clones, with approximately 72% occurring only once. The material sequenced was CD4+ T cells sorted from blood, taken around week 42, from a patient treated with tofacitinib. These receptors were obtained from a human donor with alopecia areata. Both conserved end residues are part of each CDR3. A D gene is named only where the DNA matches it firmly. A row's size may be missing; if present it is once, few, many or a size class.

abundance,j_gene,v_gene,d_gene,CDR3aa,CDR3nt
-,TRBJ2-3,TRBV10-3,-,CAITQDSKDTQYF,TGTGCCATCACCCAGGACTCTAAAGATACGCAGTATTTT
-,TRBJ1-2,TRBV29-1,-,CSVRTVYYGYTF,TGCAGCGTACGGACAGTATACTATGGCTACACCTTC
-,TRBJ2-3,TRBV15,-,CATSRGQGGGDTQYF,TGTGCCACCAGCAGAGGGCAAGGAGGTGGAGATACGCAGTATTTT
once,TRBJ1-6,TRBV6-5,-,CASTPGAYNSPLHF,TGTGCCAGCACACCAGGGGCCTATAATTCACCCCTCCACTTT
once,TRBJ2-3,TRBV11-2,-,CASSGGPTQYF,TGTGCCAGCAGCGGGGGACCTACGCAGTATTTT
-,TRBJ2-7,TRBV7-2,-,CASSLAAHGDEQYF,TGTGCCAGCAGCTTAGCCGCACACGGGGACGAGCAGTACTTC
-,TRBJ2-1,TRBV2,TRBD1,CASSLGLDRVANEQFF,TGTGCCAGCAGTCTGGGGTTGGACAGGGTGGCCAATGAGCAGTTCTTC
few,TRBJ1-5,TRBV2,-,CASKEGNQPQHF,TGTGCCAGCAAGGAGGGGAATCAGCCCCAGCATTTT
few,TRBJ2-3,TRBV5-1,-,CASSLGLARADTQYF,TGCGCCAGCAGCTTGGGCCTAGCGCGGGCAGATACGCAGTATTTT
-,TRBJ1-2,TRBV29-1,-,CSVRQQLNYGYTF,TGCAGCGTACGACAGCAGCTTAACTATGGCTACACCTTC
few,TRBJ1-1,TRBV29-1,-,CSVKKSRTEAFF,TGCAGCGTTAAAAAGTCCCGGACTGAAGCTTTCTTT
-,TRBJ1-1,TRBV29-1,TRBD1,CSVVGPGGQVLYTEAFF,TGCAGCGTTGTAGGTCCAGGGGGACAGGTTTTGTACACTGAAGCTTTCTTT
-,TRBJ1-5,TRBV2,TRBD1,CASSERTGFTQPQHF,TGTGCCAGCAGTGAGAGGACAGGGTTCACTCAGCCCCAGCATTTT
-,TRBJ2-7,TRBV7-8,-,CASSFPGDTREQYF,TGTGCCAGCAGCTTTCCTGGTGACACAAGAGAGCAGTACTTC
-,TRBJ1-1,TRBV29-1,-,CSVDRPLRETEAFF,TGCAGTGTGGACCGTCCCCTTCGAGAGACTGAAGCTTTCTTT
-,TRBJ2-1,TRBV29-1,-,CSVSRASYNEQFF,TGCAGCGTATCGAGGGCCTCCTACAATGAGCAGTTCTTC
-,TRBJ2-3,TRBV19,-,CASKAIAVADTQYF,TGTGCCAGTAAAGCTATAGCTGTAGCAGATACGCAGTATTTT
-,TRBJ2-7,TRBV18,-,CASGGSYEQYF,TGTGCCAGCGGGGGGTCCTACGAGCAGTACTTC
-,TRBJ1-2,TRBV29-1,-,CSGYLGFGGYTF,TGCAGCGGATACCTGGGGTTTGGTGGCTACACCTTC
-,TRBJ2-7,TRBV7-6,-,CASSPQSSGVSYEQYF,TGTGCCAGCAGCCCCCAGTCGTCCGGGGTTTCTTACGAGCAGTACTTC
-,TRBJ2-3,TRBV30,-,CAWSPLPRTDTQYF,TGTGCCTGGAGCCCCCTCCCTCGCACAGATACGCAGTATTTT
-,TRBJ1-2,TRBV27,TRBD1,CASSFSPRGDYGYTF,TGTGCCAGCAGTTTTAGCCCCAGGGGGGACTATGGCTACACCTTC
-,TRBJ1-1,TRBV11-2,-,CASSLEGARTEAFF,TGTGCCAGCAGCTTAGAGGGGGCGCGGACTGAAGCTTTCTTT
-,TRBJ2-7,TRBV9,-,CASSVASSSYEQYF,TGTGCCAGCAGCGTAGCTAGCAGTTCCTACGAGCAGTACTTC
-,TRBJ2-1,TRBV7-6,TRBD2,CASSSTSGGARGYNEQFF,TGTGCCAGCAGCTCAACTAGCGGGGGGGCCAGGGGTTACAATGAGCAGTTCTTC
-,TRBJ2-2,TRBV4-3,-,CASSQEWGPGELFF,TGCGCCAGCAGCCAAGAATGGGGTCCCGGGGAGCTGTTTTTT
-,TRBJ2-3,TRBV30,-,CAWSVGPVSDTDTQYF,TGTGCCTGGAGTGTCGGTCCGGTTTCGGACACAGATACGCAGTATTTT
few,TRBJ1-6,TRBV7-9,-,CASSFSSGGSNSPLHF,TGTGCCAGCAGCTTTTCATCTGGGGGGAGTAATTCACCCCTCCACTTT
-,TRBJ2-2,TRBV4-2,-,CASSLNNQLFF,TGTGCCAGCAGCCTTAATAATCAACTGTTTTTT
-,TRBJ2-5,TRBV6-5,TRBD2,CASTPIAGLGETQYF,TGTGCCAGCACTCCTATAGCGGGGTTGGGAGAGACCCAGTACTTC
-,TRBJ1-1,TRBV29-1,TRBD1,CSVEIPGQGATTEAFF,TGCAGCGTTGAGATACCGGGACAGGGGGCGACGACTGAAGCTTTCTTT
few,TRBJ2-1,TRBV2,-,CASASLVRNNEQFF,TGTGCCAGCGCTTCTTTAGTGCGAAACAATGAGCAGTTCTTC
-,TRBJ1-1,TRBV29-1,-,CSARQVSDTEAFF,TGCAGCGCCCGACAGGTTTCGGACACTGAAGCTTTCTTT
-,TRBJ2-5,TRBV29-1,-,CSVPWGETQYF,TGCAGCGTGCCTTGGGGGGAGACCCAGTACTTC
-,TRBJ2-5,TRBV4-3,TRBD1,CASSPRDRGQETQYF,TGCGCCAGCAGCCCCAGGGACAGGGGGCAAGAGACCCAGTACTTC
once,TRBJ2-2,TRBV10-3,-,CAISESPGKDTGELFF,TGTGCCATCAGTGAGTCTCCCGGAAAGGACACCGGGGAGCTGTTTTTT
-,TRBJ2-5,TRBV19,-,CASRGVSETQYF,TGTGCCAGTAGAGGGGTTTCAGAGACCCAGTACTTC
-,TRBJ2-2,TRBV2,TRBD1,CASRSLDRAGELFF,TGTGCCAGCAGATCATTGGACAGGGCCGGGGAGCTGTTTTTT
-,TRBJ2-3,TRBV4-1,-,CASSPLEGPYTQYF,TGCGCCAGCAGCCCCCTCGAGGGACCCTATACGCAGTATTTT